Listed below are T cell receptor beta chains from one sample, sequenced in a study of control samples from healthy donors and cancer patients. Assay: immunoSEQ multiplex PCR; the TCRdb copy retains only in-frame clones and omits some. The sample lists some 150,000 clones, over 90% occurring once. The specimen sequenced was blood. The receptors originated from a woman in her twenties or thirties in good health. Each CDR3 is given with its conserved first and last residue. D genes are given only for firm matches. Clone size is stated in some rows and not others, as once, few, many or a class when expanded.

CDR3nt,CDR3aa,v_gene,len,d_gene,j_gene,abundance
TGTGCCAGCAGTGAATTTCGCACTGAAGCTTTCTTT,CASSEFRTEAFF,TRBV2,12,NA,TRBJ1-1,NA
TGTGCCAGCAGCGTAGAATTCCGAGTAGATACGCAGTATTTT,CASSVEFRVDTQYF,TRBV9,14,NA,TRBJ2-3,NA
TGTGCCAGCAGCGTAGGGTCCAGGGCAAGCGGGGAGCTGTTTTTT,CASSVGSRASGELFF,TRBV9,15,NA,TRBJ2-2,NA
TGTGCCAGCAGTGAACGGAGGAATTGGGGGAGCTCCTACGAGCAGTACTTC,CASSERRNWGSSYEQYF,TRBV6-1,17,NA,TRBJ2-7,NA
TGTGCCACCCAAATATCGGGGCAGCAAGAGACCCAGTACTTC,CATQISGQQETQYF,TRBV2,14,NA,TRBJ2-5,NA
TGTGCCAGTAGCCGAGGGCTAGCGGGGGTTGATGAGACCCAGTACTTC,CASSRGLAGVDETQYF,TRBV19,16,TRBD2,TRBJ2-5,NA
TGTGCCAGCAGCCAAGGCCCTGGGGCCCCCTCTGAAGCTTTCTTT,CASSQGPGAPSEAFF,TRBV3-1/TRBV3-2,15,NA,TRBJ1-1,NA
TGTGCCAGCAGTTTGGTAGCTTTCGAGCAGTACTTC,CASSLVAFEQYF,TRBV28,12,NA,TRBJ2-7,NA
TGTGCCAGCAGCCAAAAGGGGTTTGGGGCCAACGTCCTGACTTTC,CASSQKGFGANVLTF,TRBV3-1/TRBV3-2,15,NA,TRBJ2-6,NA
TGCGCCAGCAGTCCGGGAGTAGGCAATCAGCCCCAGCATTTT,CASSPGVGNQPQHF,TRBV5-1,14,NA,TRBJ1-5,NA
TGTGCCACCAGTGATTCGACGACATACCAAGCTTTCTTT,CATSDSTTYQAFF,TRBV24-1,13,NA,TRBJ1-1,NA
TGTGCCAGCAGCTTGGGGGGGGCTGGCGGAAACACCATATATTTT,CASSLGGAGGNTIYF,TRBV5-4,15,NA,TRBJ1-3,NA
TGTGCCAGCAGCTTAGTAGTGACAGGGCCCAACTCACCCCTCCACTTT,CASSLVVTGPNSPLHF,TRBV7-9,16,TRBD1,TRBJ1-6,NA
TGTGCCAGCAGTGACTCGGTCGGTGAGACCCAGTACTTC,CASSDSVGETQYF,TRBV25-1,13,NA,TRBJ2-5,NA
TGTGCTAGTGGTTTGGCCCGGGATACGCAGTATTTT,CASGLARDTQYF,TRBV12-5,12,NA,TRBJ2-3,NA
TGTGCCAGCAGTCCTCGAGCGACAGGGTTCACCGGGGAGCTGTTTTTT,CASSPRATGFTGELFF,TRBV28,16,TRBD1,TRBJ2-2,NA
TGTGCCAGCAGCCAACCCCGGGCCGCAAAGAACACTGAAGCTTTCTTT,CASSQPRAAKNTEAFF,TRBV4-2,16,NA,TRBJ1-1,NA
TGTGCCAGCAGTCCCAGGGAGGTCACCGGGGAGCTGTTTTTT,CASSPREVTGELFF,TRBV6-6,14,NA,TRBJ2-2,NA
TGTGCCATCAGTTTAGCGGGAGGGCCTAATGAGCAGTTCTTC,CAISLAGGPNEQFF,TRBV10-3,14,TRBD2,TRBJ2-1,once
TGTGCCAGCAGCTTGTTTGGTGGGGTAGCTAACTATGGCTACACCTTC,CASSLFGGVANYGYTF,TRBV5-6,16,NA,TRBJ1-2,NA
TGTGCCAGCAGTGAACTCAGGAATGAGCAGTTCTTC,CASSELRNEQFF,TRBV2,12,NA,TRBJ2-1,NA
TGTGCCAGCAGCAGGCGACCTAATGCTTTGGGGGAGACCCAGTACTTC,CASSRRPNALGETQYF,TRBV7-9,16,NA,TRBJ2-5,NA
TGTGCCAGTAGTATAGCGGGACAGGGATCAGAGACCCAGTACTTC,CASSIAGQGSETQYF,TRBV19,15,TRBD1,TRBJ2-5,once
TGCGCCAGCAGCTTGGGTCCAGGGTTTTCTTCCCACAATGAGCAGTTCTTC,CASSLGPGFSSHNEQFF,TRBV5-1,17,NA,TRBJ2-1,once
TGCGCCAGCAGCTTGGATGGCAGACCGAACACTGAAGCTTTCTTT,CASSLDGRPNTEAFF,TRBV5-1,15,NA,TRBJ1-1,once